This T cell receptor (beta chain) comes out of a study of shared clonotypes between healthy human individuals. Assay used: immunoSEQ multiplex PCR; TCRdb lists only in-frame clones, some missing. The repertoire holds around 510,000 clones, approximately 94% seen once, with 0.05% to 0.08% in the top ten. Sample: naive CD4+ T cells sorted from blood. Subset given: CD45RA+ positively selected. This sequence was found in a woman aged 30 to 39 in good health.

CDR3 in DNA: TGTGCCAGCAGGAAAGACAGCCGGGGCTATGGCTACACCTTC. It is translated as CASRKDSRGYGYTF. This chain uses TRBV27 with TRBJ1-2; D may be TRBD1 (5 bases). V lost 6 bases and J 4 bases, leaving 15 bases between the germline ends. Germline V lookup: CDR1 MNHEY, CDR2 SMNVEV (reference sequence). The CDR3 has 14 residues.